The T cell receptor (beta chain) under discussion was sequenced for a study of blood T cells in healthy people across ages. For the second PCR, which ran for about 6 to 12 cycles, a sample-barcoded 5' primer and a J-beta primer mix were used. Via MiXCR, TCRdb re-called the 5' RACE reads, giving one row per CDR3 protein. Here the sample spans 550,000 to 750,000 distinct CDR3 sequences, around 20% being singletons. Worth noting for this clonotype: Its antigen remains unknown.

Looked up from germline, CDR1 is DFQATT and CDR2 is SNEGSKA (reference sequence). The CDR3 has 15 residues. Study-wide findings and caveats: With donor CMV status unknown, expanded clonotype changes were possibly confounded. Aged donors had fewer naive CD4+ cells and lower diversity than long-lived donors. Roughly linear age-related decline in beta diversity appeared, significant by age roughly 40.

The chain links TRBV20-1 to TRBJ2-5; 11 positions match TRBD1. The end of the DNA aligns better with TRBJ2-7, so the J call may be wrong. The origin of this receptor is a man in his sixties or seventies in good health. The material sequenced was blood. The CDR3 loop is CSASTGQGVLYEQYF. As DNA, the CDR3 is TGCAGTGCTAGTACGGGACAGGGGGTACTATACGAGCAGTACTTC.